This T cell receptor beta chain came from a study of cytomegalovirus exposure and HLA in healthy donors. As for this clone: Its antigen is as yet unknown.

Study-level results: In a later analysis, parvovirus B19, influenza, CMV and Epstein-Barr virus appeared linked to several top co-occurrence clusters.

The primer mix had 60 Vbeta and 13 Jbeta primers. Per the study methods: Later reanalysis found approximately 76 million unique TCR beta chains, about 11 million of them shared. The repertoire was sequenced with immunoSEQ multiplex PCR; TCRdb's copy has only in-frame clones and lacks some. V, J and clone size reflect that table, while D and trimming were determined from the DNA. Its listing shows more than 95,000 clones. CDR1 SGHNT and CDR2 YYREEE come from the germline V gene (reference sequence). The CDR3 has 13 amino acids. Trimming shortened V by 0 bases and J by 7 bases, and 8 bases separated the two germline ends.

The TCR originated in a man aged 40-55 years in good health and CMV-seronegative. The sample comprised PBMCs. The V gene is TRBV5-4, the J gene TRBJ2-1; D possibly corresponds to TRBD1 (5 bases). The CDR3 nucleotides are TGTGCCAGCAGCTTGGAGGGGTCTAATGAGCAGTTCTTC. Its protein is CASSLEGSNEQFF.